This T cell receptor beta chain was observed in a study of CD8+ T cells in alopecia areata. Background on the study: The study gave treated patients oral tofacitinib at 5 to 10 mg twice daily. Study observations and caveats: Many expanded lesional clones stayed in scalp and blood while on tofacitinib. Lesional scalp displayed greater clonality than normal scalp, most notably in alopecia totalis/universalis.

The germline gives CDR1 SGHTA, CDR2 FQGTGA. V shed 5 bases and J shed 3 bases, with 11 bases lying between them. The CDR3 totals 13 residues. Investigators isolated RNA and reverse transcribed it into cDNA to act as the sequencing template. Only in-frame clones appear in the TCRdb table, and some are missing; sequencing was by immunoSEQ multiplex PCR. Of about 150,000 clones listed, 54% are singletons. This clone was seen only a few times. Its matching antigen is unknown. At the DNA level, this CDR3 is encoded by other sequences in the same sample as well. As for treatment: oral pan-JAK inhibitor, 5-10 mg twice daily. PBMCs were stained for CD3, CD4 and CD8, and CD4+ and CD8+ T cells were sorted.

The receptor was isolated from a human donor with alopecia areata. The sample consisted of CD8+ T cells sorted from blood, taken at week 4, from a patient treated with tofacitinib. This rearrangement joins TRBV7-3 to TRBJ2-7; the D is unclear. This CDR3 is CASSPGPNYEQYF. The CDR3 DNA sequence: TGTGCCAGCAGCCCTGGGCCAAACTACGAGCAGTACTTC.